These 13 T cell receptor beta chains were sequenced from one sample in a study of T cells in Graves' hyperthyroidism and ophthalmopathy. Amplification yielded TCR beta CDR3 regions, with RNA transcripts as the source. The HTBI primer set served for first-round RT-PCR of the TCR CDR3. TCRdb re-called the multiplex PCR reads through MiXCR, storing one row per CDR3 protein. This sample has 500,000 to 650,000 distinct CDR3 sequences, with more than 12% found just once. Material for sequencing was blood. These receptors were obtained from a woman aged 45-65 years with Graves' ophthalmopathy.

The V gene is TRBV4-1, the J gene TRBJ2-2; D is uncertain. Trimming shortened V by 0 bases and J by 5 bases, and 7 bases separated the two germline ends. The V gene's germline CDR1 is MGHRA and CDR2 YSYEKL. This CDR3 contains 14 residues. The CDR3 protein is CASSQDKPTGELFF. In DNA, the CDR3 is TGCGCCAGCAGCCAAGATAAACCGACCGGGGAGCTGTTTTTT.

This chain connects TRBV7-9 to TRBJ2-7; D unresolved. The germline CDR1 and CDR2 sequences are SEHNR and FQNEAQ (reference sequence). Trimming took 3 bases from V and 0 from J, leaving 9 bases between them. CDR3 length: 14 residues. The CDR3 region is CASSFESSSYEQYF. The CDR3 region has the DNA TGTGCCAGCAGCTTCGAGTCGAGCTCCTACGAGCAGTACTTC.

This clonotype was detected many times. This rearrangement joins TRBV28 to TRBJ1-5; 8 nucleotides agree with TRBD1. The germline CDR1 and CDR2 sequences are MDHEN and SYDVKM. V gave up 3 bases and J gave up 10 bases; unmatched junction bases: 8. The CDR3 extends over 14 amino acids. CDR3 in amino acids: CASSFGQGYGPQHF. The CDR3 DNA is TGTGCCAGCAGTTTCGGACAGGGATATGGACCCCAGCATTTT.

The chain uses TRBV29-1 and TRBJ2-5; 8 nucleotides agree with TRBD2. The germline CDR1 and CDR2 sequences are SQVTM and ANQGSEA. The trim removed 1 base at V and 5 bases at J, leaving 6 bases unmatched. The CDR3 consists of 14 residues. The CDR3 region is CSVEGAGVLETQYF. The CDR3 DNA sequence: TGCAGCGTTGAAGGAGCGGGAGTCTTGGAGACCCAGTACTTC.

The rearrangement links TRBV10-3 to TRBJ2-7; the D gene is possibly TRBD1 (7 bases). From germline, CDR1 is ENHRY and CDR2 SYGVKD. This CDR3 has 14 residues. V was shortened by 7 bases and J by 6 bases, with 19 bases between the two germline ends. The CDR3 DNA follows: TGTGCCATCACCGCTGGAGGAGGGGGCATCGAGCAGTACTTC. It encodes CAITAGGGGIEQYF.

This clonotype was seen only a few times. The gene calls are TRBV9 and TRBJ2-7, with 10 bases fitting TRBD2. This CDR3 comprises 14 residues. Germline values: CDR1 SGDLS, CDR2 YYNGEE. The ends lost 5 bases at V and 3 bases at J; junction bases unmatched: 5. The CDR3 is CASSSSGSFYEQYF. The CDR3 nucleotides read TGTGCCAGCAGTTCTAGCGGGAGTTTCTACGAGCAGTACTTC.

This clonotype was seen a handful of times. The V and J genes are TRBV11-2 and TRBJ2-1; 7 positions match TRBD2. Germline CDR1 SGHAT, CDR2 FQNNGV. The V and J ends lost 3 bases and 10 bases, in that order; junction bases with no gene match: 3. The CDR3 extends over 12 amino acids. The CDR3 spells CASSFILAEQFF. The CDR3 bases are TGTGCCAGCAGCTTTATACTAGCGGAGCAGTTCTTC. The full variable domain, its missing parts supplied by reference TRBV11-2 and TRBJ2-1, is EAGVAQSPRYKIIEKRQSVAFWCNPISGHATLYWYQQILGQGPKLLIQFQNNGVVDDSQLPKDRFSAERLKGVDSTLKIQPAKLEDSAVYLCASSFILAEQFFGPGTRLTVL.

This chain uses TRBV14 with TRBJ1-2; no definite D call. The V end was cut by 5 bases, the J end by 2 bases, with 9 bases between. The CDR3 length is 13 residues. CDR1 and CDR2 (germline): SGHDN, FVKESK. In nucleotides, the CDR3 is TGTGCCAGCAGCAGAAACATAAACTATGGCTACACCTTC. This codes for CASSRNINYGYTF.

This clonotype was picked up many times. The chain carries TRBV2 and TRBJ2-2; possibly TRBD1 for D (6 bases). Trimming removed 7 bases from V and 2 bases from J, with 11 bases in between. The CDR3 sequence is 14 residues long. CDR1 and CDR2 (germline): SNHLY, FYNNEI. The CDR3 region has the DNA TGTGCCAGCACCGGACAGAGAAACACCGGGGAGCTGTTTTTT. It is translated as CASTGQRNTGELFF.

The table lists this clonotype with many counts. This chain links TRBV24-1 with TRBJ2-1; tentatively, D is TRBD1 or TRBD2 (5 bases each). The length of the CDR3 is 13 residues. The ends were cut back, 7 bases at V and 9 bases at J, with 15 bases in the middle. Germline V CDR1 and CDR2: KGHDR, SFDVKD. CDR3 region: CATRGFSGGEQFF. CDR3 sequence (DNA): TGTGCCACCAGAGGTTTCAGTGGGGGTGAGCAGTTCTTC.

The chain couples TRBV30 to TRBJ2-7; D assignment may be TRBD1 or TRBD2 (6 bases each). V lost 1 base and J 4 bases, leaving 11 bases between the germline ends. This CDR3 is built from 13 residues. CDR1 is GTSNPN, CDR2 SVGIG, per germline (reference sequence). The CDR3 bases are TGTGCCTGGAGTGCGGGGGCGCAATACGAGCAGTACTTC. Amino acids: CAWSAGAQYEQYF.

This clonotype appeared many times. The J gene is TRBJ2-7, the V gene TRBV28; no definite D call. Per germline, CDR1 MDHEN and CDR2 SYDVKM. This CDR3 has 13 residues. V was trimmed by 4 bases and J by 4 bases, leaving 11 bases between them. DNA for the CDR3: TGTGCCAGCAGTTCCCCGCTAGGTTACGAGCAGTACTTC. It is translated as CASSSPLGYEQYF.

This clonotype was seen at least ten times. Written as DNA, the CDR3 is TGTGCCAGCAGTTTAGAGTGGGACGCGAACACCGGGGAGCTGTTTTTT. Its protein is CASSLEWDANTGELFF. The chain employs TRBV28 and TRBJ2-2; D tentatively fits TRBD1 or TRBD2 (5 bases each). The V gene's germline CDR1 is MDHEN and CDR2 SYDVKM. The length of the CDR3 is 16 residues. Trimming cost V 2 bases and J 0 bases, with 10 bases left between them.